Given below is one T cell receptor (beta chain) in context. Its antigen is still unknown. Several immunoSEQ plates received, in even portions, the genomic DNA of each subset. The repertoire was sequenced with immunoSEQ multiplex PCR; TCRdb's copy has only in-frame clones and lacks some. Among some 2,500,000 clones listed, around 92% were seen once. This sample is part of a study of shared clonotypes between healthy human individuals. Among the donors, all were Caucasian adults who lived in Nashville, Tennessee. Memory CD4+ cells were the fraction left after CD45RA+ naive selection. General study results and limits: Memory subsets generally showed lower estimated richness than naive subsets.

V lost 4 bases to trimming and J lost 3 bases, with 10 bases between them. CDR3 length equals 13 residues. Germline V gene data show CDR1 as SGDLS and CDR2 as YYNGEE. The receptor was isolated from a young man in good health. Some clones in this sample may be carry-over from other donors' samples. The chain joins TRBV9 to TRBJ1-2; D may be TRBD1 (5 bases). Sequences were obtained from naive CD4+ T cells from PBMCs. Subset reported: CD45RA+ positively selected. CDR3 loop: CASSPLGDYGYTF. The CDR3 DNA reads TGTGCCAGCAGCCCCTTGGGGGACTATGGCTACACCTTC.